This section outlines one T cell receptor (beta chain) sequence together with its context. Sequencing targeted TCR beta in blood CD8+ and CD4+ T cells. Relapsing-remitting disease, either stable or active, was present in the multiple sclerosis controls, who were treatment-naive patients. Negative isolation was used for CD8+ and CD4+ T cells and FACS enrichment for TEMRA cells. The data were obtained in a study of CD8 T cells in Susac syndrome. Random-hexamer reverse transcription was applied to about 0.5 to 1 ug RNA. The CDR3 of TCR beta was amplified by immunoSEQ multiplex PCR across 54 Vbeta and 13 Jbeta. TCRdb used MiXCR to reprocess the immunoSEQ multiplex PCR reads, holding one entry per CDR3 protein. Among 180,000 or so distinct CDR3 sequences listed, 95% were seen once. The J segment lost 5 bases and the V segment lost 6 bases, leaving 6 bases of the junction unmatched. The CDR3 has 13 residues.

The source material was CD4+ T cells from PBMCs. This receptor was identified in a human donor with multiple sclerosis. The rearrangement uses TRBV12-3 or TRBV12-4 and TRBJ2-5; TRBD1 agrees at 7 bases. CDR3 sequence: CASSNRGRETQYF. The CDR3 nucleotides are TGTGCCAGCAGCAACAGGGGCCGGGAGACCCAGTACTTC.